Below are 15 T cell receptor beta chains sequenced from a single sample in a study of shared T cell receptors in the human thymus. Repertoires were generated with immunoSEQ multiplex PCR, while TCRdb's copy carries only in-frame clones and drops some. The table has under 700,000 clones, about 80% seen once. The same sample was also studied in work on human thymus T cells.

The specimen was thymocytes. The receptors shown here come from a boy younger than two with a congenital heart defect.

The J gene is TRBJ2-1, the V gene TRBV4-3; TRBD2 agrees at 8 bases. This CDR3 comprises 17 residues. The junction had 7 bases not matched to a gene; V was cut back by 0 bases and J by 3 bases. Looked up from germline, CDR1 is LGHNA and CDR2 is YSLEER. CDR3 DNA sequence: TGCGCCAGCAGCCAAGACAATAGCGGGAACCACTACAATGAGCAGTTCTTC. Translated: CASSQDNSGNHYNEQFF.

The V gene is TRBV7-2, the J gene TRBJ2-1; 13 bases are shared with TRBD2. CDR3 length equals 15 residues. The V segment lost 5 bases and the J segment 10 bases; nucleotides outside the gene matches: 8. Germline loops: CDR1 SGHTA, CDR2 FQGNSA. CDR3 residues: CASSRKGLAGHEQFF. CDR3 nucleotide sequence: TGTGCCAGCAGCCGGAAGGGACTAGCGGGACACGAGCAGTTCTTC.

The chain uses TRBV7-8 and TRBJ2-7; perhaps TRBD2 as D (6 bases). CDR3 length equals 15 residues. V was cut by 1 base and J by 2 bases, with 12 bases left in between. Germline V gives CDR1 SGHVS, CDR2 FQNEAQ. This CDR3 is CASSLGGAFPYEQYF. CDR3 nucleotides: TGTGCCAGCAGCTTAGGCGGGGCCTTTCCCTACGAGCAGTACTTC.

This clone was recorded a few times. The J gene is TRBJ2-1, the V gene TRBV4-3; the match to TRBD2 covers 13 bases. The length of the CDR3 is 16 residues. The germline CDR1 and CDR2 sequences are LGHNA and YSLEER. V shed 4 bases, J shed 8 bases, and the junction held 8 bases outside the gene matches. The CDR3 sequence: CASSRRLAGGWDEQFF. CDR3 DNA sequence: TGCGCCAGCAGCCGGAGACTAGCGGGAGGTTGGGATGAGCAGTTCTTC.

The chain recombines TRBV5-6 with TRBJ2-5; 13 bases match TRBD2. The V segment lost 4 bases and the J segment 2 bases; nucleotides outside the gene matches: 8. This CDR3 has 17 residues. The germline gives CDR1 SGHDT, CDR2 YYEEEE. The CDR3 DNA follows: TGTGCCAGCAGCCCCCGCGGGACTAGCGGGAATCAAGAGACCCAGTACTTC. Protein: CASSPRGTSGNQETQYF.

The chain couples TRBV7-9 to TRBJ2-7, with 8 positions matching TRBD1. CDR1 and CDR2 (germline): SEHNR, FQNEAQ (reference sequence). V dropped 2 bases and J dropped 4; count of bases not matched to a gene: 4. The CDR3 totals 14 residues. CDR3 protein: CASSLRQGAYEQYF. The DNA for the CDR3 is TGTGCCAGCAGCTTAAGGCAGGGGGCTTACGAGCAGTACTTC.

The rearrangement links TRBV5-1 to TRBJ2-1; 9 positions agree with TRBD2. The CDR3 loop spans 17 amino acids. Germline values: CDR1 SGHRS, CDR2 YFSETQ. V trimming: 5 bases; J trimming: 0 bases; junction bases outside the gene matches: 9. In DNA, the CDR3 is TGCGCCAGCAGAACCCACAGACTAGCGGCCTCCTACAATGAGCAGTTCTTC. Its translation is CASRTHRLAASYNEQFF.

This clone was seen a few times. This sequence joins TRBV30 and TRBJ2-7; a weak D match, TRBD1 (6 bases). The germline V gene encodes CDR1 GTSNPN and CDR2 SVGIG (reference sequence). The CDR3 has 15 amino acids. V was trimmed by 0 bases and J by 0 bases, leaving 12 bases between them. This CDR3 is CAWSVGTPSSYEQYF. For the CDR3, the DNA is TGTGCCTGGAGTGTCGGGACACCAAGCTCCTACGAGCAGTACTTC.

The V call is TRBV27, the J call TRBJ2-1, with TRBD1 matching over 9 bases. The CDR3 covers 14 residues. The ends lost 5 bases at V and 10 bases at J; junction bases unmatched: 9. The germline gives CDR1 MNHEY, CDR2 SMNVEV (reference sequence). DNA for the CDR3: TGTGCCAGCAGTCCTGGGACAGGGATAGGAGAGCAGTTCTTC. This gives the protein CASSPGTGIGEQFF.

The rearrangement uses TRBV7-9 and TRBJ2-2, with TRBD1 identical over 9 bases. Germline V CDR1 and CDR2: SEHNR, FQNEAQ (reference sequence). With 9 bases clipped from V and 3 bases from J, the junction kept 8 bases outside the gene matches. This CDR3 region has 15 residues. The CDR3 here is CASGGGQGHTGELFF. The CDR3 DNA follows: TGTGCCAGTGGAGGGGGACAGGGTCACACCGGGGAGCTGTTTTTT.

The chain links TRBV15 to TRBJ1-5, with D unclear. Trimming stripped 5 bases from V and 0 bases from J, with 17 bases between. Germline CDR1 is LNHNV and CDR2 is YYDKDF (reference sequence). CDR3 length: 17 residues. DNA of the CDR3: TGTGCCACCAGCCCAGCCCCCCGGGATTATAGCAATCAGCCCCAGCATTTT. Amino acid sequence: CATSPAPRDYSNQPQHF.

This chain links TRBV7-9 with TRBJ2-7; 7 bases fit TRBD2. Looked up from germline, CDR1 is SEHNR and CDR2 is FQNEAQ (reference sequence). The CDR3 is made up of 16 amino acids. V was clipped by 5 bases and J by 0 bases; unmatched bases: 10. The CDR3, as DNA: TGTGCCAGCAGCCCCCCCGCTGGCGGGAGCTCCTACGAGCAGTACTTC. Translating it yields CASSPPAGGSSYEQYF.

CDR3 sequence reads: CASSIAGGPHEQFF. DNA of the CDR3: TGTGCCAGTAGTATTGCGGGAGGGCCCCATGAGCAGTTCTTC. V and J are TRBV19 and TRBJ2-1, with TRBD2 identical over 9 bases. Germline loops: CDR1 LNHDA, CDR2 SQIVND (reference sequence). This CDR3 region has 14 residues. Unmatched junction bases numbered 5, after V lost 3 bases and J lost 8 bases.

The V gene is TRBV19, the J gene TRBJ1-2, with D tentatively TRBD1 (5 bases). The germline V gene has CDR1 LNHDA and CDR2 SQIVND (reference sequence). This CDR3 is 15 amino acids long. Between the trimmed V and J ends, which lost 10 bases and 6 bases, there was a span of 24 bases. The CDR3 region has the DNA TGTGCCACCCTGGGGCAATACCCCTCATCCAATGGCTACACCTTC. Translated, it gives CATLGQYPSSNGYTF.

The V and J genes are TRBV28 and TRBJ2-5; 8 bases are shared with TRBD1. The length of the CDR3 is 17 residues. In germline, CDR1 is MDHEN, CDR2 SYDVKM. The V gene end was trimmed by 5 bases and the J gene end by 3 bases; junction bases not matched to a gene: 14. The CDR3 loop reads CASSPGQGNRFEETQYF. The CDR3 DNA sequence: TGTGCCAGCAGTCCCGGACAGGGTAACAGGTTCGAAGAGACCCAGTACTTC.